Below are 3 T cell receptor beta chains sequenced from a single sample in a study of response to subunit inactivated influenza vaccine (dated by TCRdb to the late 2010s). Receptor amplification or capture employed RT-PCR. The run used an Illumina HiSeq 2500. TCRdb redid the processing of the public reads, applying fastp at Q25 and MiXCR, and retained in-frame beta chains. Merged by CDR3 protein, the rows form single entries marked with the most common genes and DNA. A total of about 480,000 distinct CDR3 sequences appear in this sample, roughly 23% of them only once. The ten largest make up less than 2.5% of the sample. Sample: CD4+ T cells sorted from PBMCs, taken more than 4 days after vaccination. These receptors were taken from a man in his forties or fifties who received an inactivated influenza vaccine. Donor details come from another sample of the same person, matched by shared clones.

The rearrangement links TRBV14 to TRBJ2-3; D ambiguous. From germline, CDR1 is SGHDN and CDR2 FVKESK. The CDR3 has 15 residues. With 1 base removed from V and 5 bases from J, the gap between germline ends came to 13 bases. CDR3 loop: CASSQGFTEQDTQYF. Here the CDR3 DNA reads TGTGCCAGCAGCCAAGGTTTTACGGAACAAGATACGCAGTATTTT.

The rearrangement links TRBV7-8 to TRBJ2-2; unclear D gene. The CDR3 loop spans 14 amino acids. V was pared by 0 bases and J by 6 bases, with 8 bases between. The germline gives CDR1 SGHVS, CDR2 FQNEAQ. CDR3 nucleotides: TGTGCCAGCAGCTTAGCGTACCAGTCCGGGGAGCTGTTTTTT. Protein: CASSLAYQSGELFF.

The chain employs TRBV4-2 and TRBJ2-1; the match to TRBD1 covers 9 bases. Germline V gene data show CDR1 as LGHNA and CDR2 as YNFKEQ. Trimming removed 0 bases from V and 6 bases from J; junction bases left unmatched: 6. CDR3 length: 16 residues. The CDR3 region has the DNA TGTGCCAGCAGCCAAGATGGACAGGGGAGGGCCAATGAGCAGTTCTTC. Amino acid sequence: CASSQDGQGRANEQFF.